A single TCR beta chain is shown here with its context. Its matching antigen is unknown. The sample is drawn from a study of CD8 T cells in Susac syndrome. Study findings and constraints: Clonal expansion was absent from the CD4+ T cell repertoires in Susac syndrome.

Reverse transcription of roughly 0.5 to 1 ug RNA was carried out with random hexamers. The immunoSEQ assay covered 54 Vbeta and 13 Jbeta segments for CDR3. MiXCR was run by TCRdb on the immunoSEQ multiplex PCR reads, yielding one entry per CDR3 protein. In the table there are 200,000 to 250,000 distinct CDR3 sequences, 94% of which are singletons. The origin of this receptor is a human donor with Susac syndrome. The sample consisted of CD4+ T cells from PBMCs.

The CDR3 here is CSVGWAGEKLFF. CDR3 DNA sequence: TGCAGCGTTGGATGGGCGGGTGAAAAACTGTTTTTT. The rearrangement joins TRBV29-1 to TRBJ1-4; D not certain. Germline CDR1 is SQVTM and CDR2 is ANQGSEA. V gave up 4 bases and J gave up 7 bases, with 10 bases separating them. The CDR3 consists of 12 residues.